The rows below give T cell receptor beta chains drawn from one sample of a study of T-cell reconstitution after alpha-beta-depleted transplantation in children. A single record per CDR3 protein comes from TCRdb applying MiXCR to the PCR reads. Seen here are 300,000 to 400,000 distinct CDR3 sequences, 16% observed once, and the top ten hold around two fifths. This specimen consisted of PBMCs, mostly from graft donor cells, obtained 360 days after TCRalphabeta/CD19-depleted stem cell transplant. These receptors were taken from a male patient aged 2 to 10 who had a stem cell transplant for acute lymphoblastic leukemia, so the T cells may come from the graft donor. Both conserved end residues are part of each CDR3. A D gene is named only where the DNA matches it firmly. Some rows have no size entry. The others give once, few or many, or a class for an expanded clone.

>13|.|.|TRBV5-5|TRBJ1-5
TGTGCCAGCAGCTTGACGGCAAATCAGCCCCAGCATTTT
CASSLTANQPQHF
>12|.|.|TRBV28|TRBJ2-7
TGTGCCAGCAGTTTAGGATACAACGAGCAGTACTTC
CASSLGYNEQYF
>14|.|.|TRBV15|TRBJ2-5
TGTGCCACCAGCAGAGCAGTGCTGGGAGAGACCCAGTACTTC
CATSRAVLGETQYF
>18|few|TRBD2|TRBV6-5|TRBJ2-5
TGTGCCAGCAGTTACTTGGGACTAGCGGGAGGCCGCGGTGAGACCCAGTACTTC
CASSYLGLAGGRGETQYF
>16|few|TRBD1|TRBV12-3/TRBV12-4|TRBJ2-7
TGTGCCAGCAGTTTACAGGGGGACCTCCGATTTTACGAGCAGTACTTC
CASSLQGDLRFYEQYF
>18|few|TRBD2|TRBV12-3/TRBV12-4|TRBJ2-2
TGTGCCAGCAGTTTCCCTGCTAGCGGGCCTCCGAACACCGGGGAGCTGTTTTTT
CASSFPASGPPNTGELFF
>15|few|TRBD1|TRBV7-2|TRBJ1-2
TGTGCCAGCAGCTTAGGCCCCGGGACAGAGGCCGGCTACACCTTC
CASSLGPGTEAGYTF
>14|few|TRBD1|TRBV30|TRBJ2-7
TGTGCCTGGAGGAGGGACAGTAGTGGATACGAGCAGTACTTC
CAWRRDSSGYEQYF
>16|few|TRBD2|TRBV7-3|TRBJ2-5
TGTGCCAGCAGCTTCGGGGGACTAGGGAAAGGAGAGACCCAGTACTTC
CASSFGGLGKGETQYF
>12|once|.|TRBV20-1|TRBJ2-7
TGCAGTGCTGCGTCAGGGAGCTACGAGCAGTACTTC
CSAASGSYEQYF
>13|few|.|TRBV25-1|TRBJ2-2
TGTGCCAGCAGCAAGGGACCGCCCGGGGAGCTGTTTTTT
CASSKGPPGELFF
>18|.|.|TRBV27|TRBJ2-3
TGTGCCAGCAGTTTCGGGCAGGAAAGACGGATTCGCACAGATACGCAGTATTTT
CASSFGQERRIRTDTQYF
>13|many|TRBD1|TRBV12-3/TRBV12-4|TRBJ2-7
TGTGCCAGCAGAGGACAGGGTTCGAACGAGCAGTACTTC
CASRGQGSNEQYF
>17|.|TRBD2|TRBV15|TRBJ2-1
TGTGCCACCAGCAGAGATCGGGGGAGCGGGAGGGCCTATGAGCAGTTCTTC
CATSRDRGSGRAYEQFF
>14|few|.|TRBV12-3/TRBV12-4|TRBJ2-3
TGTGCCAGCAGCTGGGGCCTTAGCACAGATACGCAGTATTTT
CASSWGLSTDTQYF
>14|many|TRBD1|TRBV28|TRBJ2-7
TGTGCCAGCAGAAGACAGGGGATAACCCACGAGCAGTACTTC
CASRRQGITHEQYF
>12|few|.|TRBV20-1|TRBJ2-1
TGCAGTGCTAGAAGGACTTACAATGAGCAGTTCTTC
CSARRTYNEQFF
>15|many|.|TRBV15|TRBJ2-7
TGTGCCACCAGCAGAGATCTCAACGGGGTCCGCGAGCAGTACTTC
CATSRDLNGVREQYF
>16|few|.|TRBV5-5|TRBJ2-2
TGTGCCAGCAGCTTGGGAAGAGGGAGTTTCACCGGGGAGCTGTTTTTT
CASSLGRGSFTGELFF
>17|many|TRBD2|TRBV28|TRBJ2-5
TGTGCCAGCAGCCCCGGGTCTGGGCTAGCGGGACAATCGGACCAGTACTTC
CASSPGSGLAGQSDQYF
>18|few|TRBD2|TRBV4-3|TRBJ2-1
TGCGCCAGCAGCCAAGAGAGACTAGCGGGATTCTCCTACAATGAGCAGTTCTTC
CASSQERLAGFSYNEQFF
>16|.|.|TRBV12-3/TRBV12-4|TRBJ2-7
TGTGCCAGCAGTGGGGATTACGGGCTAGCTCCCTACGAGCAGTACTTC
CASSGDYGLAPYEQYF